Listed here are 2 T cell receptor beta chains from one sample, sequenced in a study of blood T cell repertoires in COVID-19. Clones were sequenced by immunoSEQ multiplex PCR, and TCRdb holds only the in-frame ones, with some missing. The sample lists 300,000 to 350,000 clones, 90% to 95% occurring once. Sample: PBMCs or T cells enriched from blood (not recorded which). Source of these receptors: a woman in her 30s who had been exposed to COVID-19.

The V call is TRBV28, the J call TRBJ1-6, with D perhaps matching TRBD1 (5 bases). Germline V CDR1 and CDR2: MDHEN, SYDVKM. This CDR3 contains 15 residues. V lost 10 bases to trimming and J lost 0 bases, with 13 bases between them. The chain's CDR3 is CAKRTTSSYNSPLHF. For the CDR3, the DNA is TGTGCCAAAAGGACAACGAGCTCCTATAATTCACCCCTCCACTTT.

The rearrangement links TRBV19 to TRBJ2-1; 7 nucleotides align to TRBD2. From germline, CDR1 is LNHDA and CDR2 SQIVND (reference sequence). The CDR3 contains 16 residues. After removal of 3 bases from V and 0 bases from J, the junction contained 5 bases not matched to a gene. The CDR3 sequence: CASSIWGGLSYNEQFF. The DNA for the CDR3 is TGTGCCAGTAGTATTTGGGGGGGACTCTCCTACAATGAGCAGTTCTTC.